The rows below give T cell receptor beta chains drawn from one sample of a study of OX40 agonist ivuxolimab in advanced cancers. Profiled with immunoSEQ multiplex PCR; TCRdb holds only in-frame clones, not every one. The table records about 38,000 clones, 82% of them present only once. Here the sequenced sample was CD4+ or CD8+ T cells sorted from blood, taken in a trial of the OX40 agonist ivuxolimab. The receptor source for this set is an adult with an advanced solid tumor such as melanoma, head and neck, liver or kidney cancer. CDR3s include the opening cysteine and the closing phenylalanine or tryptophan. The D gene is left open where the match is weak. Size is omitted from some rows. Given values are once, few, many or a class for expanded clones.

j_gene: TRBJ2-3; len: 19; v_gene: TRBV4-3; d_gene: TRBD2; abundance: NA; CDR3aa: CASSERASGRAENTDTQYF; CDR3nt: TGCGCCAGCAGCGAACGCGCTAGCGGGAGGGCCGAGAACACAGATACGCAGTATTTT
j_gene: TRBJ2-7; len: 14; v_gene: TRBV7-9; d_gene: NA; abundance: NA; CDR3aa: CASSIGASQSEQYF; CDR3nt: TGTGCCAGCAGTATTGGAGCTAGCCAGTCAGAGCAGTACTTC
j_gene: TRBJ1-1; len: 13; v_gene: TRBV2; d_gene: NA; abundance: NA; CDR3aa: CASSDTPSARAFF; CDR3nt: TGTGCCAGCAGTGACACGCCAAGTGCTAGAGCTTTCTTT
j_gene: TRBJ1-2; len: 15; v_gene: TRBV5-6; d_gene: NA; abundance: few; CDR3aa: CASPRIVRANYGYTF; CDR3nt: TGTGCCAGCCCTCGTATCGTCAGAGCTAACTATGGCTACACCTTC
j_gene: TRBJ2-1; len: 16; v_gene: TRBV7-9; d_gene: NA; abundance: few; CDR3aa: CASSLGIYSSYNEQFF; CDR3nt: TGTGCCAGCAGCTTAGGCATTTATAGCTCCTACAATGAGCAGTTCTTC
j_gene: TRBJ2-5; len: 15; v_gene: TRBV7-2; d_gene: TRBD2; abundance: NA; CDR3aa: CASSLTSGVQETQYF; CDR3nt: TGTGCCAGCAGCCTCACTAGCGGGGTACAAGAGACCCAGTACTTC
j_gene: TRBJ1-1; len: 13; v_gene: TRBV15; d_gene: TRBD1; abundance: NA; CDR3aa: CATSRDQGQVQKF; CDR3nt: TGTGCCACCAGCAGGGACCAAGGACAGGTCCAAAAATTT
j_gene: TRBJ1-1; len: 15; v_gene: TRBV11-2; d_gene: NA; abundance: NA; CDR3aa: CASSPPRALDTEAFF; CDR3nt: TGTGCCAGCAGCCCCCCCCGGGCCCTCGATACTGAAGCTTTCTTT
j_gene: TRBJ1-1; len: 19; v_gene: TRBV5-1; d_gene: TRBD1; abundance: NA; CDR3aa: CASRLRDRAKQSENTEAFF; CDR3nt: TGCGCCAGCAGACTCCGGGACAGGGCAAAGCAATCTGAGAACACTGAAGCTTTCTTT
j_gene: TRBJ1-3; len: 16; v_gene: TRBV7-2; d_gene: NA; abundance: NA; CDR3aa: CASSSSPGGSGNTIYF; CDR3nt: TGTGCCAGCAGCTCCAGCCCGGGGGGCTCTGGAAACACCATATATTTT
j_gene: TRBJ1-4; len: 17; v_gene: TRBV11-2; d_gene: TRBD1; abundance: NA; CDR3aa: CASSLLGQGIASEKLFF; CDR3nt: TGTGCCAGCAGCCTCTTAGGACAGGGAATTGCTAGTGAAAAACTGTTTTTT
j_gene: TRBJ2-7; len: 12; v_gene: TRBV2; d_gene: TRBD2; abundance: NA; CDR3aa: CASSTTSVEQYF; CDR3nt: TGTGCCAGCAGCACGACTAGCGTCGAGCAGTACTTC
j_gene: TRBJ1-1; len: 13; v_gene: TRBV11-3; d_gene: NA; abundance: NA; CDR3aa: CASSEQDNTEAFF; CDR3nt: TGTGCCAGCAGCGAGCAGGACAACACTGAAGCTTTCTTT
j_gene: TRBJ1-6; len: 17; v_gene: TRBV19; d_gene: TRBD1; abundance: few; CDR3aa: CASSQRTGISYNSPLHF; CDR3nt: TGTGCCAGTAGTCAGAGGACAGGGATCTCCTATAATTCACCCCTCCACTTT
j_gene: TRBJ1-5; len: 14; v_gene: TRBV5-6; d_gene: NA; abundance: NA; CDR3aa: CASSPGRHNQPQHF; CDR3nt: TGTGCCAGCAGCCCGGGACGGCACAATCAGCCCCAGCATTTT
j_gene: TRBJ1-1; len: 12; v_gene: TRBV6-1; d_gene: NA; abundance: NA; CDR3aa: CASQLGRFEAFF; CDR3nt: TGTGCCAGTCAGTTGGGTCGCTTTGAAGCTTTCTTT
j_gene: TRBJ2-7; len: 14; v_gene: TRBV7-8; d_gene: NA; abundance: NA; CDR3aa: CASSPEDGSYEQYF; CDR3nt: TGTGCCAGCAGCCCAGAGGATGGTTCCTACGAGCAGTACTTC
j_gene: TRBJ1-5; len: 13; v_gene: TRBV25-1; d_gene: NA; abundance: NA; CDR3aa: CASSGLGDQPQHF; CDR3nt: TGTGCCAGCAGTGGCCTCGGGGATCAGCCCCAGCATTTT
j_gene: TRBJ2-2; len: 13; v_gene: TRBV6-6; d_gene: NA; abundance: NA; CDR3aa: CASKDAKTGELFF; CDR3nt: TGTGCCAGCAAGGACGCTAAGACCGGGGAGCTGTTTTTT
j_gene: TRBJ2-1; len: 14; v_gene: TRBV6-5; d_gene: TRBD2; abundance: NA; CDR3aa: CASSYGLGDNEQFF; CDR3nt: TGTGCCAGCAGTTACGGACTAGGGGACAATGAGCAGTTCTTC
j_gene: TRBJ2-7; len: 11; v_gene: TRBV7-2; d_gene: NA; abundance: NA; CDR3aa: CASSLVYEQYF; CDR3nt: TGTGCCAGCAGCTTAGTCTACGAGCAGTACTTC
j_gene: TRBJ1-5; len: 17; v_gene: TRBV30; d_gene: NA; abundance: NA; CDR3aa: CAWSVRRGTFGNQPQHF; CDR3nt: TGTGCCTGGAGTGTACGAAGGGGAACGTTTGGCAATCAGCCCCAGCATTTT
j_gene: TRBJ2-5; len: 15; v_gene: TRBV12-2; d_gene: NA; abundance: once; CDR3aa: CASRLRRHYRETQYF; CDR3nt: TGTGCAAGTCGCTTAAGGAGACACTACCGGGAGACCCAGTACTTC
j_gene: TRBJ2-4; len: 17; v_gene: TRBV11-3; d_gene: TRBD2; abundance: NA; CDR3aa: CASSLAVREIAKNIQYF; CDR3nt: TGTGCCAGCAGCTTAGCTGTGCGGGAGATCGCCAAAAACATTCAGTACTTC
j_gene: TRBJ2-2; len: 18; v_gene: TRBV25-1; d_gene: TRBD2; abundance: NA; CDR3aa: CASPGASGSNANTGELFF; CDR3nt: TGTGCCAGCCCTGGGGCTAGCGGCAGTAATGCGAACACCGGGGAGCTGTTTTTT
j_gene: TRBJ2-7; len: 12; v_gene: TRBV9; d_gene: NA; abundance: NA; CDR3aa: CASGPTGYEQYF; CDR3nt: TGTGCCAGCGGGCCGACAGGTTACGAGCAGTACTTC
j_gene: TRBJ2-7; len: 14; v_gene: TRBV11-1; d_gene: TRBD1; abundance: few; CDR3aa: CASSPRDRAHEQYF; CDR3nt: TGTGCCAGCAGCCCCCGGGACAGGGCCCACGAGCAGTACTTC
j_gene: TRBJ2-3; len: 15; v_gene: TRBV5-6; d_gene: NA; abundance: NA; CDR3aa: CASRPGYTYTDTQYF; CDR3nt: TGTGCCAGCAGACCCGGTTACACTTACACAGATACGCAGTATTTT
j_gene: TRBJ2-1; len: 13; v_gene: TRBV30; d_gene: TRBD2; abundance: few; CDR3aa: CAWLLAEDNEQFF; CDR3nt: TGTGCCTGGTTGCTAGCGGAGGACAATGAGCAGTTCTTC
j_gene: TRBJ2-7; len: 19; v_gene: TRBV11-2; d_gene: TRBD1; abundance: NA; CDR3aa: CASSGAGGSGTGRTYEQYF; CDR3nt: TGTGCCAGCAGCGGGGCCGGGGGATCCGGGACAGGGCGAACCTACGAGCAGTACTTC
j_gene: TRBJ2-1; len: 13; v_gene: TRBV2; d_gene: NA; abundance: NA; CDR3aa: CASNRDPGNEQFF; CDR3nt: TGTGCCAGCAACCGGGACCCTGGGAATGAGCAGTTCTTC
j_gene: TRBJ2-3; len: 13; v_gene: TRBV18; d_gene: NA; abundance: NA; CDR3aa: CASSPGQTDTQYF; CDR3nt: TGTGCCAGCTCACCTGGACAGACAGATACGCAGTATTTT
j_gene: TRBJ2-1; len: 15; v_gene: TRBV7-9; d_gene: TRBD2; abundance: NA; CDR3aa: CASSLAAGVQGEQFF; CDR3nt: TGTGCCAGCAGCTTAGCAGCGGGAGTTCAGGGTGAGCAGTTCTTC
j_gene: TRBJ1-5; len: 15; v_gene: TRBV4-3; d_gene: NA; abundance: NA; CDR3aa: CASSQVSGPNQPQHF; CDR3nt: TGCGCCAGCAGCCAAGTCTCCGGGCCCAATCAGCCCCAGCATTTT
j_gene: TRBJ1-4; len: 14; v_gene: TRBV7-9; d_gene: NA; abundance: once; CDR3aa: CASSLPGANEKLFF; CDR3nt: TGTGCCAGCAGCTTACCAGGGGCTAATGAAAAACTGTTTTTT
j_gene: TRBJ1-2; len: 12; v_gene: TRBV19; d_gene: NA; abundance: NA; CDR3aa: CASSILLGSYTF; CDR3nt: TGTGCCAGTAGTATTCTGTTGGGGAGCTACACCTTC
j_gene: TRBJ1-2; len: 17; v_gene: TRBV5-1; d_gene: NA; abundance: once; CDR3aa: CASSLSPAGQINYGYTF; CDR3nt: TGCGCCAGCAGCTTGAGTCCGGCCGGACAGATTAACTATGGCTACACCTTC
j_gene: TRBJ2-5; len: 13; v_gene: TRBV29-1; d_gene: NA; abundance: NA; CDR3aa: CSVEKGGAETQYF; CDR3nt: TGCAGCGTTGAAAAAGGGGGTGCGGAGACCCAGTACTTC
j_gene: TRBJ1-1; len: 14; v_gene: TRBV18; d_gene: NA; abundance: NA; CDR3aa: CASSRDSKNTEAFF; CDR3nt: TGTGCCAGCTCACGTGACAGTAAGAACACTGAAGCTTTCTTT
j_gene: TRBJ1-6; len: 16; v_gene: TRBV7-9; d_gene: NA; abundance: NA; CDR3aa: CASTETTSSYNSPLHF; CDR3nt: TGTGCCAGCACCGAGACGACGAGCTCCTATAATTCACCCCTCCACTTT